This is a list of T cell receptor beta chains from one sample in a study of T cell responses to AZD1222 COVID-19 vaccine. The table came from immunoSEQ multiplex PCR; TCRdb's copy has only in-frame clones and leaves some out. The sample shows about 120,000 clones, roughly 93% of them seen only once. The input for sequencing was peripheral blood, taken on day 0 of AZD1222 vaccination. The source is an adult in good health. CDR3s include the opening cysteine and the closing phenylalanine or tryptophan. The D gene is left open where the match is weak. Rows give clone size only sometimes, using once, few, many, or a class for an expanded clone.

V gene	D gene	J gene	clone size	CDR3 protein	CDR3 DNA
TRBV6-1	.	TRBJ2-2	.	CASSERLSNTGELFF	TGTGCCAGCAGTGAAAGACTATCTAACACCGGGGAGCTGTTTTTT
TRBV6-2/TRBV6-3	.	TRBJ1-6	once	CASSYAGENSPLHF	TGTGCCAGCAGTTACGCAGGGGAGAATTCACCCCTCCACTTT
TRBV29-1	.	TRBJ1-3	.	CSVAGQPSGNTIYF	TGCAGCGTTGCCGGACAGCCCTCTGGAAACACCATATATTTT
TRBV30	.	TRBJ2-2	.	CAWSAFVTGELFF	TGTGCCTGGAGTGCCTTTGTCACCGGGGAGCTGTTTTTT
TRBV4-2	.	TRBJ1-1	.	CASSQDNGQGNTEAFF	TGTGCCAGCAGCCAAGATAACGGTCAAGGGAACACTGAAGCTTTCTTT
TRBV5-1	.	TRBJ1-2	.	CASSLEGSGYTF	TGCGCCAGCAGCTTGGAGGGATCTGGCTACACCTTC
TRBV30	.	TRBJ2-1	.	CAWSTGYRLYNEQFF	TGTGCCTGGAGCACGGGGTACCGCCTCTACAATGAGCAGTTCTTC
TRBV7-3	.	TRBJ1-3	.	CASSDAPGNTIYF	TGTGCCAGCAGCGACGCGCCTGGAAACACCATATATTTT
TRBV11-2	TRBD1	TRBJ2-7	.	CASSSAGDRGTYEQYF	TGTGCCAGCAGCTCCGCTGGGGACAGAGGAACCTACGAGCAGTACTTC
TRBV2	.	TRBJ1-5	.	CASSRQTLYQPQHF	TGTGCCAGCAGCCGACAGACCCTATATCAGCCCCAGCATTTT
TRBV6-6	.	TRBJ2-7	.	CASSSPDGYEQYF	TGTGCCAGCAGTTCCCCGGACGGCTACGAGCAGTACTTC